Reported below is one TCR beta chain. The data belong to a study of blood T cell repertoires in COVID-19. As for the study in general: Both acute and convalescent COVID-19 samples were obtained from the United States, Italy and Spain. PBMCs, B-cell-depleted T cells, or T cells provided the cDNA or gDNA that made up the material.

Trimming at V came to 5 bases and at J to 9 bases, leaving 3 bases not matched to a gene. This CDR3 is 13 amino acids long. CDR1 and CDR2 (germline): LNHDA, SQIVND (reference sequence). The protocol was immunoSEQ multiplex PCR, while the TCRdb copy is restricted to in-frame clones and leaves out a portion. The table lists 250,000 to 300,000 clones, 89% of them singletons, with approximately 4.6% in the top ten. The V gene is TRBV19, the J gene TRBJ1-6, with 8 bases fitting TRBD1. The receptor was isolated from a woman aged 40 to 55 who had recovered from COVID-19. Sequencing used peripheral blood. CDR3 loop: CASSRTGISPLHF. CDR3 in DNA: TGTGCCAGTAGTCGGACAGGGATTTCACCCCTCCACTTT.